This TCR beta chain appears in the sequencing data of a study of CD8 T cells in ankylosing spondylitis. CDR3 length: 13 amino acids. V lost 5 bases, J lost 1 base, and 11 bases lay in between. Germline CDR1 and CDR2: DFQATT and SNEGSKA (reference sequence). For TCR beta, libraries came from quantitative 5'-RACE with molecular barcodes. TCRdb re-called the 5' RACE reads through MiXCR, storing one row per CDR3 protein. The profile shows 190,000 or so distinct CDR3 sequences, roughly 12% of them singletons. This clonotype has more than one count but fewer than ten. This rearrangement joins TRBV20-1 to TRBJ1-1; possible D gene TRBD1, 5 bases. The sample taken for sequencing was blood, either unsorted or a sorted T cell fraction (not recorded which). The sequence was obtained from a male donor with ankylosing spondylitis or in good health (not recorded which). In DNA form, the CDR3 reads TGCAGTGCTGTAGACAGAAGGAACACTGAAGCTTTCTTT. Protein sequence: CSAVDRRNTEAFF.